The present entry profiles one TCR beta chain with its context. The target antigen is unknown. This specimen comes from a study of T cells in Graves' hyperthyroidism and ophthalmopathy. Study as a whole: At initial diagnosis, before any treatment had begun, peripheral blood was obtained.

Amplification of TCR beta CDR3 regions used RNA as the template. The HTBI primer set drove a first-round RT-PCR of the TCR CDR3. Via MiXCR, TCRdb re-called the multiplex PCR reads, giving one row per CDR3 protein. The data contain over 300,000 distinct CDR3 sequences, roughly 13% of them seen just once; the ten biggest clones take up roughly 9.6%. Whole-study findings and limits: Blood shared most expanded thyroid clonotypes above 0.001.

This CDR3 is built from 14 residues. With 5 bases removed from V and 2 bases from J, the gap between germline ends came to 10 bases. CDR1 and CDR2 from the germline V gene are MGHRA and YSYEKL. The source of the PBMCs was 9.5 to 10 ml of fresh peripheral blood. The chain uses TRBV4-1 and TRBJ1-3; a weak D match, TRBD1 (5 bases). Sequencing was performed on blood. This receptor was obtained from a woman aged 60 to 75 with Graves' hyperthyroidism. The CDR3 loop reads CASSAGGAGNTIYF. The CDR3 nucleotides are TGCGCCAGCAGCGCCGGGGGGGCTGGAAACACCATATATTTT.